A single sample is the source of the 8 T cell receptor beta chains below, sequenced in a study of Graves' ophthalmopathy and Graves' hyperthyroidism. Amplification of the TCR beta CDR3 regions used RNA transcripts (as template). First-round RT-PCR used HTBI primers; second-round multiplex PCR followed. TCRdb re-called the multiplex PCR reads through MiXCR, storing one row per CDR3 protein. The sample consists of over 150,000 distinct CDR3 sequences, roughly 37% of them appearing once. Material: peripheral blood. The origin of the receptors is a woman aged 40 to 50 with Graves' ophthalmopathy.

This sequence joins TRBV28 and TRBJ1-1, with D uncertain. Between the trimmed V and J ends, which lost 2 bases and 1 base, there was a span of 8 bases. The CDR3 length is 14 residues. Germline CDR1 reads MDHEN; CDR2 reads SYDVKM. The CDR3 DNA sequence: TGTGCCAGCAGTTTAACCCCGTCGAACACTGAAGCTTTCTTT. It is translated as CASSLTPSNTEAFF. The full variable domain, with the rest looked up from reference TRBV28 and TRBJ1-1, is DVKVTQSSRYLVKRTGEKVFLECVQDMDHENMFWYRQDPGLGLRLIYFSYDVKMKEKGDIPEGYSVSREKKERFSLILESASTNQTSMYLCASSLTPSNTEAFFGQGTRLTVV.

This clonotype appeared many times. This chain connects TRBV2 to TRBJ1-2; D is perhaps TRBD1 (5 bases). V was pared by 7 bases and J by 1 base, with 13 bases between. Germline V gene lookup returns CDR1 SNHLY and CDR2 FYNNEI. The CDR3 extends over 14 amino acids. CDR3 amino acids: CASKGTRGNYGYTF. CDR3 coding DNA: TGTGCCAGCAAGGGGACCCGAGGTAACTATGGCTACACCTTC.

This clonotype was recorded at least ten times. This CDR3 reads CASSPGPYEQYF. The CDR3, as DNA: TGTGCCAGCTCACCAGGGCCCTACGAGCAGTACTTC. The chain uses TRBV18 and TRBJ2-7; D unclear. Deletions cut 2 bases from V and 2 bases from J, with 4 bases between. Germline loops: CDR1 KGHSH, CDR2 LQKENI. This CDR3 comprises 12 residues. Together with reference TRBV18 and TRBJ2-7, the CDR3 gives the full variable domain: NAGVMQNPRHLVRRRGQEARLRCSPMKGHSHVYWYRQLPEEGLKFMVYLQKENIIDESGMPKERFSAEFPKEGPSILRIQQVVRGDSAAYFCASSPGPYEQYFGPGTRLTVT.

This clonotype came up many times. The DNA of the CDR3 is TGTGCCAGCAGTTACCACGATCAGGGCAGGGAGACCCAGTACTTC. This encodes CASSYHDQGRETQYF. V and J are TRBV6-2 or TRBV6-3 and TRBJ2-5, with D tentatively TRBD1 (5 bases). This CDR3 region has 15 residues. The germline V and J ends were trimmed by 2 bases and 5 bases, with 15 bases remaining between them. The germline gives CDR1 MNHEY, CDR2 SVGEGT.

The V gene is TRBV15, the J gene TRBJ2-5; possibly TRBD1 for D (6 bases). The CDR3 is 13 amino acids. The V end lost 5 bases, the J end lost 4 bases, and 11 bases lay between the germline ends. The V gene's germline CDR1 is LNHNV and CDR2 YYDKDF (reference sequence). In nucleotides, the CDR3 is TGTGCCACCAGCTGGGACACCTCAGAGACCCAGTACTTC. It codes for CATSWDTSETQYF.

This clonotype has at least ten counts. The genes are TRBV18 and TRBJ1-5; D call uncertain. The ends were cut back, 3 bases at V and 4 bases at J, with 7 bases in the middle. The germline gives CDR1 KGHSH, CDR2 LQKENI. The CDR3 length is 13 residues. The CDR3 sequence is CASSPAGNQPQHF. The CDR3 DNA follows: TGTGCCAGCTCACCCGCCGGGAATCAGCCCCAGCATTTT.

J is TRBJ2-7 and V is TRBV12-3 or TRBV12-4; D might be TRBD1 or TRBD2, each matching 5 bases. This CDR3 has 13 residues. Trimming cost V 3 bases and J 5 bases, with 11 bases left between them. The DNA of the CDR3 is TGTGCCAGCAGTTTTGTACAGGAGGACGAGCAGTACTTC. Translation: CASSFVQEDEQYF.

CDR3 sequence (DNA): TGCAGCGTTGAAAGGGACAGTTTTAGCTATGGCTACACCTTC. Encoded protein: CSVERDSFSYGYTF. This sequence joins TRBV29-1 and TRBJ1-2, with TRBD1 identical over 7 bases. Germline trimming cut 2 bases from V and 4 bases from J; bases unmatched to any gene: 7. The CDR3 sequence is 14 residues long. Germline V CDR1 and CDR2: SQVTM, ANQGSEA.